Listed here are 21 T cell receptor beta chains from one sample, sequenced in a study of radiotherapy plus CTLA-4 blockade in lung cancer. TCRdb's table, derived via immunoSEQ multiplex PCR, lists solely in-frame clones and lacks some. The data contain 100,000 or so clones, around 83% of them singletons. This specimen consisted of peripheral blood, obtained from a patient treated with radiotherapy plus ipilimumab. The receptors originated from a human donor with non-small cell lung cancer that progressed on radiotherapy plus ipilimumab.

This chain joins TRBV28 and TRBJ2-6; D uncertain. The germline V and J ends were trimmed by 6 bases and 2 bases, with 8 bases remaining between them. Germline loops: CDR1 MDHEN, CDR2 SYDVKM. This CDR3 contains 14 residues. The CDR3 reads CASRFVAGANVLTF. The CDR3, as DNA: TGTGCCAGCAGGTTCGTAGCTGGGGCCAACGTCCTGACTTTC.

CDR3 loop: CASSLWHPRWEKLFF. The CDR3 DNA sequence: TGTGCCAGCAGCTTGTGGCACCCACGGTGGGAAAAACTGTTTTTT. V gene TRBV11-3 combines with J gene TRBJ1-4; D unresolved. The germline V gene encodes CDR1 SGHNT and CDR2 YENEEA. This CDR3 is 15 amino acids long. V was pared by 3 bases and J by 8 bases, with 16 bases between.

V usage is TRBV5-1 and J usage is TRBJ2-5; 9 nucleotides agree with TRBD2. This CDR3 region has 15 residues. The germline gives CDR1 SGHRS, CDR2 YFSETQ. After removal of 4 bases from V and 4 bases from J, the junction contained 8 bases not matched to a gene. The CDR3 DNA reads TGCGCCAGCAGCGGGGGACTAGCATGGGGAGAGACCCAGTACTTC. Residues: CASSGGLAWGETQYF.

The chain has TRBV13 and TRBJ2-1; TRBD2 agrees at 9 bases. The CDR3 loop spans 15 amino acids. The junction had 7 bases not matched to a gene; V was cut back by 5 bases and J by 5 bases. Per germline, CDR1 PRHDT and CDR2 FYEKMQ (reference sequence). The CDR3 here is CASSLEGLANNEQFF. The CDR3 coding sequence is TGTGCCAGCAGCCTCGAGGGACTAGCAAACAATGAGCAGTTCTTC.

The chain is built from TRBV27 and TRBJ2-3, with D perhaps matching TRBD1 (6 bases). V was shortened by 4 bases and J by 1 base, with 6 bases between the two germline ends. Germline CDR1 and CDR2: MNHEY and SMNVEV (reference sequence). The CDR3 spans 13 residues. CDR3 in DNA: TGTGCCAGCAGTTGGGGGCGCACAGATACGCAGTATTTT. It specifies CASSWGRTDTQYF.

This rearrangement joins TRBV9 to TRBJ1-5; D remains ambiguous. V lost 0 bases to trimming and J lost 2 bases, with 12 bases between them. Germline lookup yields CDR1 SGDLS and CDR2 YYNGEE. This CDR3 has 16 amino acids. CDR3 nucleotides: TGTGCCAGCAGCGTAGGACCCGGTGGGGGCAATCAGCCCCAGCATTTT. Protein: CASSVGPGGGNQPQHF. Full variable domain (rest looked up from reference TRBV9 and TRBJ1-5): DSGVTQTPKHLITATGQRVTLRCSPRSGDLSVYWYQQSLDQGLQFLIQYYNGEERAKGNILERFSAQQFPDLHSELNLSSLELGDSALYFCASSVGPGGGNQPQHFGDGTRLSIL.

The rearrangement links TRBV6-5 to TRBJ2-1; perhaps TRBD1 as D (6 bases). Looked up from germline, CDR1 is MNHEY and CDR2 is SVGAGI. Deletions cut 4 bases from V and 1 base from J, with 8 bases between. This CDR3 comprises 14 residues. CDR3 DNA sequence: TGTGCCAGCAGTTGGGACAATTCCTACAATGAGCAGTTCTTC. Protein sequence: CASSWDNSYNEQFF.

The chain links TRBV19 to TRBJ2-5; D is perhaps TRBD1 (5 bases). The DNA matches TRBJ2-7 better at its end, which makes the J call doubtful. The CDR3 is 13 amino acids. The germline gives CDR1 LNHDA, CDR2 SQIVND (reference sequence). The CDR3 here is CASSMGRAYEQYF. The DNA of the CDR3 is TGTGCCAGTAGTATGGGGCGTGCTTACGAGCAGTACTTC.

The chain has TRBV7-9 and TRBJ2-1, with no clear D. The V gene lost 2 bases and the J gene lost 2 bases, with 4 bases spanning the gap. This CDR3 is 13 amino acids long. Per germline, CDR1 SEHNR and CDR2 FQNEAQ (reference sequence). The CDR3 protein is CASSLIPYNEQFF. In nucleotides, the CDR3 is TGTGCCAGCAGCTTAATTCCCTACAATGAGCAGTTCTTC.

This clone occurred once. The gene calls are TRBV4-2 and TRBJ1-1, with TRBD1 as a possible D gene (6 bases). This CDR3 spans 14 amino acids. Per germline, CDR1 LGHNA and CDR2 YNFKEQ. Deletions cut 6 bases from V and 0 bases from J, with 11 bases between. The CDR3, as DNA: TGTGCCAGCAGGGCAGGGGCCCTGAACACTGAAGCTTTCTTT. This codes for CASRAGALNTEAFF.

This clone has a single count. This chain connects TRBV10-3 to TRBJ1-2; no reliable D call. The germline gives CDR1 ENHRY, CDR2 SYGVKD. Trimming shortened V by 2 bases and J by 1 base, and 5 bases separated the two germline ends. CDR3 length: 13 amino acids. CDR3 residues: CAISETYNYGYTF. For the CDR3, the DNA is TGTGCCATCAGTGAGACTTATAACTATGGCTACACCTTC.

This sequence joins TRBV4-2 and TRBJ1-4; D ambiguous. CDR3 length equals 15 residues. Germline V gene data show CDR1 as LGHNA and CDR2 as YNFKEQ. The germline V and J ends were trimmed by 2 bases and 0 bases, with 7 bases remaining between them. CDR3 DNA: TGTGCCAGCAGCCAAAGCGGGACAACTAATGAAAAACTGTTTTTT. Its protein product is CASSQSGTTNEKLFF.

The chain links TRBV6-1 to TRBJ1-4, with D uncertain. Trimming removed 4 bases from V and 3 bases from J, with 12 bases in between. CDR3 length: 15 amino acids. Looked up from germline, CDR1 is MNHNS and CDR2 is SASEGT. CDR3 loop: CASSALPPANEKLFF. Written as DNA, the CDR3 is TGTGCCAGCAGTGCTCTCCCCCCCGCTAATGAAAAACTGTTTTTT.

This chain uses TRBV13 with TRBJ2-3; D gene unclear. There are 12 residues in the CDR3. V lost 2 bases and J lost 6, with 6 bases in between. Germline CDR1 reads PRHDT; CDR2 reads FYEKMQ (reference sequence). CDR3 loop: CASSLKLDTQYF. CDR3 bases: TGTGCCAGCAGCTTAAAGCTGGATACGCAGTATTTT.

This clone was observed a single time. The chain has TRBV30 and TRBJ2-1, with D unclear. The CDR3 has 14 amino acids. V lost 1 base to trimming and J lost 2 bases, with 9 bases between them. The germline gives CDR1 GTSNPN, CDR2 SVGIG (reference sequence). Here the CDR3 DNA reads TGTGCCTGGAGTGCGTGGGCCGCCTACAATGAGCAGTTCTTC. Its translation is CAWSAWAAYNEQFF.

This sequence joins TRBV7-9 and TRBJ2-7; the D is unclear. Germline CDR1 and CDR2: SEHNR and FQNEAQ (reference sequence). The V gene lost 2 bases and the J gene lost 0 bases, with 8 bases spanning the gap. The CDR3 is 14 amino acids. The DNA for the CDR3 is TGTGCCAGCAGCTTATCAGTCGCCTCCTACGAGCAGTACTTC. It codes for CASSLSVASYEQYF.

As concerns this clone: This CDR3 is also generated by other DNA sequences in the sample. The chain combines TRBV7-3 with TRBJ2-3; the D is unclear. V lost 3 bases and J 0 bases, leaving 10 bases between the germline ends. CDR3 size: 15 residues. CDR1 is SGHTA, CDR2 FQGTGA, per germline. The CDR3 region is CASSFDSSSTDTQYF. The CDR3 nucleotides are TGTGCCAGCAGCTTTGATTCATCTAGCACAGATACGCAGTATTTT. The entire variable domain, with the rest obtained from reference TRBV7-3 and TRBJ2-3, is as follows: GAGVSQTPSNKVTEKGKYVELRCDPISGHTALYWYRQSLGQGPEFLIYFQGTGAADDSGLPNDRFFAVRPEGSVSTLKIQRTERGDSAVYLCASSFDSSSTDTQYFGPGTRLTVL.

The chain combines TRBV2 with TRBJ1-6; D is undetermined. Germline V gene sequence: CDR1 SNHLY, CDR2 FYNNEI. V was shortened by 4 bases and J by 4 bases, with 20 bases between the two germline ends. The CDR3 loop spans 18 amino acids. CDR3 in amino acids: CASSGDITTTHYNSPLHF. In nucleotides, the CDR3 is TGTGCCAGCAGTGGCGACATCACTACCACTCATTATAATTCACCCCTCCACTTT.

This chain joins TRBV6-5 and TRBJ2-7; no reliable D call. This CDR3 has 15 amino acids. V was cut by 2 bases and J by 2 bases, with 13 bases left in between. Germline V gives CDR1 MNHEY, CDR2 SVGAGI. The CDR3 sequence: CASSYHMDGPYEQYF. The CDR3 coding sequence is TGTGCCAGCAGTTACCACATGGACGGGCCCTACGAGCAGTACTTC.

The chain is built from TRBV4-3 and TRBJ1-6; D unclear. This CDR3 has 16 residues. CDR1 and CDR2 (germline): LGHNA, YSLEER. V lost 2 bases and J lost 7, with 15 bases in between. The CDR3 reads CASSQSPALLNSPLHF. For the CDR3, the DNA is TGCGCCAGCAGCCAATCTCCCGCCCTCCTAAATTCACCCCTCCACTTT.

The chain recombines TRBV10-3 with TRBJ1-2; weak D call: TRBD1 (5 bases). CDR1 and CDR2 from the germline V gene are ENHRY and SYGVKD. The CDR3 covers 13 residues. Trimming shortened V by 6 bases and J by 2 bases, and 10 bases separated the two germline ends. The CDR3 reads CAIRRGDNYGYTF. CDR3 nucleotide sequence: TGTGCCATCAGGCGGGGGGACAACTATGGCTACACCTTC.